This T cell receptor beta chain was found in a study of T cells in Graves' hyperthyroidism and ophthalmopathy. Study overall: Pretreatment peripheral blood was obtained at initial diagnosis.

This clonotype was observed at least ten times. As yet, its antigen is unknown. Authors of the study amplified TCR beta CDR3 regions from RNA transcripts. A first-round RT-PCR of the TCR CDR3 used the HTBI primer set. TCRdb re-called the multiplex PCR reads through MiXCR, storing one row per CDR3 protein. The sample consists of about 410,000 distinct CDR3 sequences, roughly 15% of them appearing once. Whole-study findings and limits: A model using 13 V-J features told ophthalmopathy apart from stable hyperthyroidism. Most clonotypes expanded in thyroid above 0.001 were likewise present in blood.

V lost 6 bases to trimming and J lost 10 bases, with 11 bases between them. This CDR3 has 11 amino acids. Germline CDR1 is MNHNS and CDR2 is SASEGT. The source material was blood. J is TRBJ2-3 and V is TRBV6-1, with a weak D call TRBD2 (5 bases). This clonotype was sampled from a man aged 18 to 35 with Graves' ophthalmopathy. Here the CDR3 DNA reads TGTGCCAGCAGAAGACCGGGATCGCAGTATTTT. This codes for CASRRPGSQYF.